This T cell receptor (beta chain) was captured in a study of blood T cell repertoires in COVID-19 (dated by TCRdb to 2020 to 2022). Regarding the research as a whole: Collaborator samples came from the United States, Italy and Spain and covered acute and convalescent phases of COVID-19. The prospective study material was composed of cDNA or gDNA derived from T cells, B-cell-depleted T cells, or PBMCs. Deeply sampled blood TCRbeta repertoires from subjects exposed to, actively infected with, or recovered from COVID-19 were included in the dataset. The repertoires were released in a freely available public database intended as a resource for research on the immune response to SARS-CoV-2. The samples were drawn from two sources: the first 160 participants of the ongoing ImmuneRACE study, and 1,254 subjects contributed by 6 global collaborators. A de-identified subject ID, COVID-19 status, age in years and sex were almost always included in the sample metadata. Where available, HLA class I and class II types were taken from metadata supplied by the sample provider and were not determined by assay-based typing. On the study overall, not on this receptor specifically: The amount of clinical and demographic metadata varied by source and participant and was provided uncurated.

Whole blood was collected in K2EDTA tubes by collaborating institutions according to the institutions' own protocols. For TCRbeta analysis, collaborators shipped samples as frozen whole blood, isolated PBMCs, or DNA extracted from either of those sample types. This clone is regarded as medium-sized (0.01 to 0.1%). Its recognized antigen is unknown. No per-base quality is available; no much larger clone lies one base away. From V the trimming removes 3 bases and from J it removes 4 bases, while the gene matches leave 2 bases of the junction unaccounted for. From its cysteine to its phenylalanine, the CDR3 spans 14 amino acids. Here the CDR3 DNA is all that survives: 42 bases in frame from base 1. CDR1 SGHRS and CDR2 YFSETQ were looked up in the germline V gene. TCRbeta CDR3 regions were amplified from genomic DNA by means of the immunoSEQ Assay, a bias-controlled multiplex PCR. The original pipeline was this. The number of nucleated cells in each sample was estimated by amplification of reference gene primers within the assay. To quantify the absolute abundance of each unique TCRbeta CDR3 rearrangement, sequence reads were collapsed and filtered. For each sample, productive Simpson clonality was calculated as the square root of Simpson's diversity index over productive rearrangements. TCRdb took this table from immuneACCESS and kept in-frame rearrangements with V and J called. Such tables lack part of the clones; where checked against another copy, unresolved V genes explain under half of the gap, and the rest is unexplained. V and J calls and clone size are as listed in that table; D and trimming were resolved from the DNA. The sample profile shows around 200,000 clones; 83% of them were found once. The biggest ten clones account for approximately 6.1% of the sample.

The rearrangement combines TRBV5-1 with TRBJ2-5, with 11 bases in between that match TRBD2. The sample taken for sequencing was peripheral blood. The TCR sequence derives from a woman aged 40 to 50 with acute or convalescent COVID-19. The CDR3: CASSSGLAGETQYF. DNA sequence: TGCGCCAGCAGCTCTGGACTAGCGGGAGAGACCCAGTACTTC.